This TCR beta chain is drawn from a study of blood T cell repertoires in COVID-19. Overall study context: Sites in the United States, Italy and Spain provided acute and convalescent COVID-19 samples.

Losses at the gene ends were 8 bases for V and 2 bases for J; bases not matched to a gene: 8. The CDR3 is 15 residues long. Germline CDR1 and CDR2: KGHSH and LQKENI. Assay used: immunoSEQ multiplex PCR; TCRdb lists only in-frame clones, some missing. The sample consists of 150,000 or so clones, approximately 83% of them appearing once. Sequencing used PBMCs or T cells enriched from blood (not recorded which). The clonotype originates from a man in his 70s who had been exposed to COVID-19. The genes are TRBV18 and TRBJ2-3; 9 bases align to TRBD1. The CDR3 loop is CASPSGTGNTDTQYF. CDR3 in DNA: TGTGCCAGCCCGTCCGGGACAGGGAACACAGATACGCAGTATTTT.